This is a list of T cell receptor beta chains from one sample in a study of T cell repertoires in cytomegalovirus infection. TCRdb itself ran the reads through MiXCR, one entry per CDR3 protein. The repertoire has a few hundred thousand distinct CDR3 sequences, 15% to 20% of them found once; the top ten carry 7.5% to 9%. The source material was PBMCs. These receptors were obtained from a human donor in good health (CMV status not recorded). Some clones in this sample may be carry-over from other donors' samples. Each CDR3 is given with its conserved first and last residue. The D gene is left open where the match is weak. Clone size is shown for a subset of rows, as once, few, many or a class of expanded clone.

J: TRBJ1-2; D: NA; V: TRBV7-2; length: 14; size: NA; DNA: TGTGCCAGCAGCCCCGCAGTGAGGTCCGCGGGCTACACCTTC; CDR3: CASSPAVRSAGYTF
J: TRBJ1-1; D: TRBD1; V: TRBV20-1; length: 13; size: NA; DNA: TGCAGTGCTGGGACAGGGGGCGTCATACGAGCTTTCTTT; CDR3: CSAGTGGVIRAFF
J: TRBJ1-3; D: NA; V: TRBV6-5; length: 14; size: few; DNA: TGTGCCAGCAGTTACAACAGGGAGGCGAACACCATATATTTT; CDR3: CASSYNREANTIYF
J: TRBJ2-7; D: TRBD2; V: TRBV7-2; length: 15; size: many; DNA: TGTGCCAGCAGCTTGGGGGGGTTCAGCTCCTACGAGCAGTACTTC; CDR3: CASSLGGFSSYEQYF
J: TRBJ2-7; D: NA; V: TRBV20-1; length: 14; size: NA; DNA: TGCAGTGCGAATCGACGGGACCTCCGGGCCGAGCAGTACTTC; CDR3: CSANRRDLRAEQYF
J: TRBJ2-7; D: NA; V: TRBV4-1; length: 15; size: few; DNA: TGCGCCAGCAGCCGGGGGGACCCCACCTCCTACGAGCAGTACTTC; CDR3: CASSRGDPTSYEQYF
J: TRBJ1-2; D: NA; V: TRBV5-1; length: 14; size: few; DNA: TGCGCCAGCAGCTTCTCGGACACTGGCGATGGCTACACCTTC; CDR3: CASSFSDTGDGYTF
J: TRBJ2-5; D: NA; V: TRBV7-9; length: 15; size: NA; DNA: TGTGCCAGCAGCTTAGTGGCAGGACAAAAAGAGACCCAGTACTTC; CDR3: CASSLVAGQKETQYF
J: TRBJ2-3; D: NA; V: TRBV7-2; length: 16; size: many; DNA: TGTGCCAGCAGCTTAGTAGCGGTCGCCCACACAGATACGCAGTATTTT; CDR3: CASSLVAVAHTDTQYF
J: TRBJ2-5; D: TRBD2; V: TRBV20-1; length: 16; size: NA; DNA: TGCAGTGCCTCTCGTGGCGGGAGGGCCGGTCGAGAGACCCAGTACTTC; CDR3: CSASRGGRAGRETQYF
J: TRBJ1-2; D: NA; V: TRBV15; length: 13; size: NA; DNA: TGTGCCACCAGCAGAGATAGGGGCTATGGCTACACCTTC; CDR3: CATSRDRGYGYTF
J: TRBJ1-6; D: TRBD1; V: TRBV7-2; length: 13; size: NA; DNA: TGTGCCAGCAGCCCTCAGGGGGATTCACCCCTCCACTTT; CDR3: CASSPQGDSPLHF
J: TRBJ2-2; D: NA; V: TRBV19; length: 15; size: NA; DNA: TGTGCCAGCGGCCCCGGCAGGGCAAACACCGGGGAGCTGTTTTTT; CDR3: CASGPGRANTGELFF
J: TRBJ1-2; D: NA; V: TRBV20-1; length: 11; size: once; DNA: TGCAGTGCTGCAGGGGTGTCCGGCTACACCTTC; CDR3: CSAAGVSGYTF
J: TRBJ2-3; D: NA; V: TRBV7-2; length: 15; size: NA; DNA: TGTGCCAGCAGCTTAGATCTCTGGGGCACAGATACGCAGTATTTT; CDR3: CASSLDLWGTDTQYF
J: TRBJ1-6; D: NA; V: TRBV30; length: 15; size: few; DNA: TGTGCCTGGAAGAAGCCGGACCAAGAGAATTCACCCCTCCACTTT; CDR3: CAWKKPDQENSPLHF
J: TRBJ2-1; D: TRBD2; V: TRBV7-2; length: 15; size: many; DNA: TGTGCCAGCAGCCCCCAAGCGGGAGCTTACAATGAGCAGTTCTTC; CDR3: CASSPQAGAYNEQFF
J: TRBJ1-2; D: NA; V: TRBV7-2; length: 13; size: few; DNA: TGTGCCAGCAGCCAGACGGGGGCCTATGGCTACACCTTC; CDR3: CASSQTGAYGYTF
J: TRBJ2-1; D: NA; V: TRBV12-3/TRBV12-4; length: 14; size: NA; DNA: TGTACCAGCAGTTTCGGGGAGGGGGTCAATGAGCAGTTCTTC; CDR3: CTSSFGEGVNEQFF
J: TRBJ1-2; D: TRBD1; V: TRBV28; length: 15; size: few; DNA: TGTGCCAGCAGGCCAGTGAGACAGGGCCTCTATGGCTACACCTTC; CDR3: CASRPVRQGLYGYTF
J: TRBJ2-3; D: TRBD2; V: TRBV2; length: 16; size: NA; DNA: TGTGCCAGCAGGGCAAGGACTAGCGGGGGACGAGATACGCAGTATTTT; CDR3: CASRARTSGGRDTQYF
J: TRBJ2-5; D: TRBD2; V: TRBV7-2; length: 16; size: many; DNA: TGTGCCAGCAGCTCACCTAGCGGGAGGTCGAGGGAGACCCAGTACTTC; CDR3: CASSSPSGRSRETQYF
J: TRBJ2-5; D: NA; V: TRBV28; length: 14; size: few; DNA: TGTGCCAGCAGTTTACGGAGCGGCCAAGAGACCCAGTACTTC; CDR3: CASSLRSGQETQYF
J: TRBJ2-5; D: TRBD2; V: TRBV5-4; length: 15; size: few; DNA: TGTGCCAGCAGCTTGGCCCTAGCGGGCAAAGAGACCCAGTACTTC; CDR3: CASSLALAGKETQYF
J: TRBJ2-1; D: NA; V: TRBV28; length: 16; size: many; DNA: TGTGCCAGCAGTTTATGGGAAGGGGGGCGAAGGGGTGAGCAGTTCTTC; CDR3: CASSLWEGGRRGEQFF
J: TRBJ1-2; D: NA; V: TRBV7-2; length: 15; size: many; DNA: TGTGCCAGCAGCTCCCCTGCGGAGGGCGACTATGGCTACACCTTC; CDR3: CASSSPAEGDYGYTF
J: TRBJ2-7; D: NA; V: TRBV4-2; length: 12; size: NA; DNA: TGTGCCAGCAGCCAAGATGCTTACGAGCAGTACTTC; CDR3: CASSQDAYEQYF
J: TRBJ2-3; D: NA; V: TRBV13; length: 17; size: few; DNA: TGTGCCAGCAGCACCCAAACAGGTGTCGGGTTTCCAGATACGCAGTATTTT; CDR3: CASSTQTGVGFPDTQYF
J: TRBJ2-2; D: TRBD1; V: TRBV29-1; length: 13; size: few; DNA: TGCAGCGGGGCGACAGGGGTCACCGGGGAGCTGTTTTTT; CDR3: CSGATGVTGELFF
J: TRBJ2-7; D: NA; V: TRBV7-6; length: 14; size: many; DNA: TGTGCCAGCAGCTTAAGCGACATGGGGGACGAGCAGTACTTC; CDR3: CASSLSDMGDEQYF
J: TRBJ1-2; D: TRBD1; V: TRBV7-8; length: 16; size: many; DNA: TGTGCCAGCAGCTCCTGGGGACAGATCAACTCCTATGGCTACACCTTC; CDR3: CASSSWGQINSYGYTF
J: TRBJ2-1; D: TRBD2; V: TRBV20-1; length: 15; size: many; DNA: TGCAGTGCTAGTAATAGCGGGGGCGTGGACAATGAGCAGTTCTTC; CDR3: CSASNSGGVDNEQFF
J: TRBJ2-5; D: TRBD1; V: TRBV29-1; length: 15; size: few; DNA: TGCAGCGTCCCTGATCCCCGGGACAGGGTAGAGACCCAGTACTTC; CDR3: CSVPDPRDRVETQYF
J: TRBJ1-3; D: NA; V: TRBV2; length: 14; size: many; DNA: TGTGCCAGCGAGACAGCCGTCGCGGGAAACACCATATATTTT; CDR3: CASETAVAGNTIYF
J: TRBJ2-1; D: TRBD2; V: TRBV7-2; length: 16; size: few; DNA: TGTGCCAGCAGCTTATCTAGCGGGAAAGGCTACAATGAGCAGTTCTTC; CDR3: CASSLSSGKGYNEQFF
J: TRBJ1-4; D: NA; V: TRBV20-1; length: 15; size: few; DNA: TGCAGTGCTACCCAAACCGGGGGTTCGGATGAAAAACTGTTTTTT; CDR3: CSATQTGGSDEKLFF
J: TRBJ2-7; D: NA; V: TRBV12-3/TRBV12-4; length: 13; size: NA; DNA: TGTGCCAGCAGCACAGGGGACTTCTACGAGCAGTACTTC; CDR3: CASSTGDFYEQYF
J: TRBJ2-1; D: NA; V: TRBV25-1; length: 11; size: NA; DNA: TGTGCCAGCAGTGACACCAATGAGCAGTTCTTC; CDR3: CASSDTNEQFF
J: TRBJ1-5; D: NA; V: TRBV28; length: 12; size: NA; DNA: TGTGCCAGCAGTTTCTTGGATCAGCCCCAGCATTTT; CDR3: CASSFLDQPQHF
J: TRBJ2-5; D: TRBD2; V: TRBV7-2; length: 15; size: many; DNA: TGTGCCAGCGCGCGGGGACTAGCGGGGCAAGAGACCCAGTACTTC; CDR3: CASARGLAGQETQYF
J: TRBJ1-4; D: NA; V: TRBV2; length: 15; size: few; DNA: TGTGCCAGCAGTGTGCAGGCCGCAACTAATGAAAAACTGTTTTTT; CDR3: CASSVQAATNEKLFF
J: TRBJ1-5; D: TRBD1; V: TRBV7-2; length: 17; size: many; DNA: TGTGCCAGCAGCGCATCCTCCCGGGACAGGATCTATCAGCCCCAGCATTTT; CDR3: CASSASSRDRIYQPQHF
J: TRBJ1-1; D: TRBD1; V: TRBV6-2/TRBV6-3; length: 13; size: many; DNA: TGTGCCAGCAGTTGGACAGGGGATAGTGAAGCTTTCTTT; CDR3: CASSWTGDSEAFF
J: TRBJ2-1; D: NA; V: TRBV7-2; length: 13; size: many; DNA: TGTGCCAGCAGCTTAGGGGGGAATGATGAGCAGTTCTTC; CDR3: CASSLGGNDEQFF
J: TRBJ2-5; D: TRBD1; V: TRBV7-2; length: 13; size: many; DNA: TGTGCCAGCAAGGGACAGCCCCAAGAGACCCAGTACTTC; CDR3: CASKGQPQETQYF